The sequence of this T cell receptor beta chain was determined in a study of blood T cell repertoires in COVID-19. Study details: Acute and convalescent COVID-19 samples came from the United States, Italy and Spain.

Trimming left V 4 bases short and J 4 bases short, with 7 bases between. The CDR3 runs to 12 residues. Under the authors' procedure: Reference gene primer amplification in the assay estimated nucleated cell counts. Repertoires were generated with immunoSEQ multiplex PCR, while TCRdb's copy carries only in-frame clones and drops some. The V and J calls and the clone size are those of that table, but D and trimming were determined from the DNA. The table shows around 300,000 clones, with 85% occurring only once. The chain uses TRBV12-3 or TRBV12-4 and TRBJ1-2; D is unresolved. The clonotype originates from a woman between 45 and 60 years old who had recovered from COVID-19. Sequencing input: PBMCs or T cells enriched from blood (not recorded which). In nucleotides, the CDR3 is TGTGCCAGCAGTTCCCTAGGCTATGGCTACACCTTC. This translates into CASSSLGYGYTF.